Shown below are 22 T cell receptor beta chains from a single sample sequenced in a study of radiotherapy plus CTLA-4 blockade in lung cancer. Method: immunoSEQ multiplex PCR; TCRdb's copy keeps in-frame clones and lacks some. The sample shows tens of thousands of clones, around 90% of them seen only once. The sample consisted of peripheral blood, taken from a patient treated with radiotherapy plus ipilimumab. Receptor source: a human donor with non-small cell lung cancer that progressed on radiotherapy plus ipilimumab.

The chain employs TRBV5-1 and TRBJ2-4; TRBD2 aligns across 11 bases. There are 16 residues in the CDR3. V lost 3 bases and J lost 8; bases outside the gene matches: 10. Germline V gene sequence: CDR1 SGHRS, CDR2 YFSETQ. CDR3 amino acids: CASSSTSGTFFDIQYF. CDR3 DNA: TGCGCCAGCAGCTCGACTAGCGGGACTTTTTTTGACATTCAGTACTTC.

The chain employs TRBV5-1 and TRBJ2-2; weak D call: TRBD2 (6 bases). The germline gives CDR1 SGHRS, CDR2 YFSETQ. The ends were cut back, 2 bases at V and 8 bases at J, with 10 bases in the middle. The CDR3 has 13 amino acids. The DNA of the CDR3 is TGCGCCAGCAGCTTTTCGCGGGATGGGGAGCTGTTTTTT. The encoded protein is CASSFSRDGELFF.

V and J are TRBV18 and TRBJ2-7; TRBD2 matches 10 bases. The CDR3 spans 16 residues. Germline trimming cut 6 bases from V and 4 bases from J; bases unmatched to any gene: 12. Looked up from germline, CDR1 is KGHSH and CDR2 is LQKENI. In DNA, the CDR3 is TGTGCCAGCTCCCTCAACCCCGGGACTAGCGTTTACGAGCAGTACTTC. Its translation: CASSLNPGTSVYEQYF. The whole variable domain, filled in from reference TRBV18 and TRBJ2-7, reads NAGVMQNPRHLVRRRGQEARLRCSPMKGHSHVYWYRQLPEEGLKFMVYLQKENIIDESGMPKERFSAEFPKEGPSILRIQQVVRGDSAAYFCASSLNPGTSVYEQYFGPGTRLTVT.

In DNA, the CDR3 is TGTGCCAGCAGCTTAGGTCCCGGACTTAACAATGAGCAGTTCTTC. Protein sequence: CASSLGPGLNNEQFF. The rearrangement joins TRBV7-9 to TRBJ2-1; TRBD2 might be the D (5 bases). Trimming pared 1 base from V and 5 bases from J, leaving 12 bases between. CDR3 length equals 15 residues. CDR1 is SEHNR and CDR2 is FQNEAQ in the germline V gene (reference sequence).

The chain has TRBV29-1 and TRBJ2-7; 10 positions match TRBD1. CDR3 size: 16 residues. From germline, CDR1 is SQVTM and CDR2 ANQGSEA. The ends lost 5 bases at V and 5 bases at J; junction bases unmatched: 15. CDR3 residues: CSVSPGQGVRVDEQYF. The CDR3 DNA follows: TGCAGCGTTAGCCCCGGACAGGGGGTTAGGGTGGACGAGCAGTACTTC.

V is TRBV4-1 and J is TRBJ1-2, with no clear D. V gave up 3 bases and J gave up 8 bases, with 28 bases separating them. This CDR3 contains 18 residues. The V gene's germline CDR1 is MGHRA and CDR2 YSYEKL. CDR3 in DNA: TGCGCCAGCAGCCACGGGGAATATCTCGGGCAACCTATGAGCGGCTACACCTTC. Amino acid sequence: CASSHGEYLGQPMSGYTF.

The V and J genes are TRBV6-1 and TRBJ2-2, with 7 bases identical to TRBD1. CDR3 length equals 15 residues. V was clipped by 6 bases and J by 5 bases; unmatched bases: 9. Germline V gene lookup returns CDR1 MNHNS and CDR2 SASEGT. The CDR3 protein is CASRSTGYGTGELFF. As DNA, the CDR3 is TGTGCCAGCAGGTCGACAGGGTACGGTACCGGGGAGCTGTTTTTT.

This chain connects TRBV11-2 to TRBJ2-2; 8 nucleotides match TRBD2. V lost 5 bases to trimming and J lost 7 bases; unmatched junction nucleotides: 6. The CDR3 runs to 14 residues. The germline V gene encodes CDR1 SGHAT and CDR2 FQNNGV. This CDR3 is CASSPRTSRGELFF. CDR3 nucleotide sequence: TGTGCCAGCAGCCCCCGGACTAGCCGCGGGGAGCTGTTTTTT.

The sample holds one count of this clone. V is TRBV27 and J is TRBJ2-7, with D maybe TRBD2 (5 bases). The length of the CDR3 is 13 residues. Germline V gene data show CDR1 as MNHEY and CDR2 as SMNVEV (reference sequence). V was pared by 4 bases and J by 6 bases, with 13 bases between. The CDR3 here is CASSSPRRGEQYF. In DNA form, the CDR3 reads TGTGCCAGCAGTTCGCCCCGACGGGGCGAGCAGTACTTC.

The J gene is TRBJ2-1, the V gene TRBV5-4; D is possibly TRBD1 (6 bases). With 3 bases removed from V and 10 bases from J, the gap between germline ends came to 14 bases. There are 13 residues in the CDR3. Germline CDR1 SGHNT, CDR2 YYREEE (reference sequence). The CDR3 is CASSSGQLREQFF. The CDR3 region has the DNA TGTGCCAGCAGCTCAGGACAGTTAAGGGAGCAGTTCTTC.

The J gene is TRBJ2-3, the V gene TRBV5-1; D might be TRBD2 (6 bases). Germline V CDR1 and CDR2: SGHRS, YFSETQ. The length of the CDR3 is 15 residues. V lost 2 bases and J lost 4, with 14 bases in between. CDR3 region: CASSLGGSFADTQYF. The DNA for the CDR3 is TGCGCCAGCAGCTTAGGAGGGAGTTTCGCAGATACGCAGTATTTT.

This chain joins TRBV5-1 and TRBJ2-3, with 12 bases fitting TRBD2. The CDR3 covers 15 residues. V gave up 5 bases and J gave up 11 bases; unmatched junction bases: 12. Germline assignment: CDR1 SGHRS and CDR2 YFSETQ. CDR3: CASSDGLAGMGGQYF. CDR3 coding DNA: TGCGCCAGCAGTGACGGACTAGCGGGAATGGGGGGGCAGTATTTT.

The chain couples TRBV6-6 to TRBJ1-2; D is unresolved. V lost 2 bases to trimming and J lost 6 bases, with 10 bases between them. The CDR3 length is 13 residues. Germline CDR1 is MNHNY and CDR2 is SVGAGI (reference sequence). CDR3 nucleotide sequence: TGTGCCAGCAGTTACCTCCCCGGAGATGGCTACACCTTC. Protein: CASSYLPGDGYTF.

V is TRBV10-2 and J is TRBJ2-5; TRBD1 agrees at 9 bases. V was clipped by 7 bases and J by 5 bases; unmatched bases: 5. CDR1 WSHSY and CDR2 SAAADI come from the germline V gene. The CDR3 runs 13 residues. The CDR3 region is CASTFDRGETQYF. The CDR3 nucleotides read TGCGCCAGCACCTTCGACAGGGGGGAGACCCAGTACTTC.

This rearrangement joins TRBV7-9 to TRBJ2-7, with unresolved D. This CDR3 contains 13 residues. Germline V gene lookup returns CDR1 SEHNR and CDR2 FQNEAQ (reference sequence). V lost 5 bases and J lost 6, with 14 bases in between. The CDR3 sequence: CASSKGRPGEQYV. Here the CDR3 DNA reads TGTGCCAGCAGCAAAGGACGTCCGGGCGAGCAGTACGTC.

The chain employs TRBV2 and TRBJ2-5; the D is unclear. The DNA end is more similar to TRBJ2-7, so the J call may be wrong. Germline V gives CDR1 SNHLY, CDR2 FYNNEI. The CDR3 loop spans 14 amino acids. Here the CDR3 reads CASILEGSSYEQYF. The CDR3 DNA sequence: TGTGCCAGCATACTGGAAGGGTCTTCCTACGAGCAGTACTTC.

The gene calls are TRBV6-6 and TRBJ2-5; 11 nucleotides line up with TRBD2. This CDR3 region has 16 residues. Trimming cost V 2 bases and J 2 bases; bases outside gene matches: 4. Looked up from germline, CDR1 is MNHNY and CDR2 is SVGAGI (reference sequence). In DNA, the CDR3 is TGTGCCAGCAGTTACATGACTAGCGGGACGCAAGAGACCCAGTACTTC. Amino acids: CASSYMTSGTQETQYF.

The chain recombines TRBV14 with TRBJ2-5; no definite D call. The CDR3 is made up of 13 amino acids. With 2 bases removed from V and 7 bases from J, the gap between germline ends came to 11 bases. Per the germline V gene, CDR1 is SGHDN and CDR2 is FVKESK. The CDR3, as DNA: TGTGCCAGCAGCCAACGGGTAGCTGGGACCCAGTACTTC. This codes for CASSQRVAGTQYF. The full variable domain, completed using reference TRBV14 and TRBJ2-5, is EAGVTQFPSHSVIEKGQTVTLRCDPISGHDNLYWYRRVMGKEIKFLLHFVKESKQDESGMPNNRFLAERTGGTYSTLKVQPAELEDSGVYFCASSQRVAGTQYFGPGTRLLVL.

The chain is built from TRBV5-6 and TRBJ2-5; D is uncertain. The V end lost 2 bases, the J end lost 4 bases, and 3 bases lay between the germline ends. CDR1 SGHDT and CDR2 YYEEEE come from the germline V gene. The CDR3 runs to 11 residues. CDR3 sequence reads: CASSFGETQYF. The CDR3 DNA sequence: TGTGCCAGCAGCTTTGGAGAGACCCAGTACTTC. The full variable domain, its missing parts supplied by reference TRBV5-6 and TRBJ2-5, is DAGVTQSPTHLIKTRGQQVTLRCSPKSGHDTVSWYQQALGQGPQFIFQYYEEEERQRGNFPDRFSGHQFPNYSSELNVNALLLGDSALYLCASSFGETQYFGPGTRLLVL.

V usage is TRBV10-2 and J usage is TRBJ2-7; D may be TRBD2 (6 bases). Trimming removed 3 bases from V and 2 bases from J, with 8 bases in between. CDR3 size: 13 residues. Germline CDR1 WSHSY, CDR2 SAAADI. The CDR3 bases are TGCGCCAGCAGTGAATCGGGGGCCTACGAGCAGTACGTC. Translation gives CASSESGAYEQYV.

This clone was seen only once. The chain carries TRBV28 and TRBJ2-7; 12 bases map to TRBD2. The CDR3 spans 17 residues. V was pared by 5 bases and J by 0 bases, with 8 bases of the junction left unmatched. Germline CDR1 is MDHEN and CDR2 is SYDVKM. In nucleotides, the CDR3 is TGTGCCAGCAGTCCCCGACTAGCGGGGGCGAGCTCCTACGAGCAGTACTTC. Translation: CASSPRLAGASSYEQYF.

CDR3 DNA: TGTGCCATCAGTGACAGGGACAGGGCCCCTGAAGCTTTCTTT. Protein product: CAISDRDRAPEAFF. The gene calls are TRBV10-3 and TRBJ1-1, with 9 bases lining up with TRBD1. Germline lookup yields CDR1 ENHRY and CDR2 SYGVKD. J lost 6 bases, V lost 3 bases, and 5 bases had no gene match. The CDR3 contains 14 residues.